This entry lists 23 T cell receptor beta chains sequenced from one sample in a study of shared clonotypes between healthy human individuals. Using immunoSEQ multiplex PCR, the repertoire was profiled, and TCRdb retains in-frame clones only, with some absent. The repertoire holds around 510,000 clones, with roughly four fifths as singletons. Sequencing input: PBMCs. These TCRs come from a middle-aged woman in good health. Some clones in this sample may be carry-over from other donors' samples.

Turning to this clone: A much larger clone differs from this one at a single base, so this may be a read error. This CDR3 is also generated by other DNA sequences in the sample. V usage is TRBV5-6 and J usage is TRBJ1-5; D possibly corresponds to TRBD1 (5 bases). The CDR3 spans 16 residues. Germline CDR1 is SGHDT and CDR2 is YYEEEE. In nucleotides, the CDR3 is TGCGCCAGCAGCTTTGGGGGGGACGGGCGGTGGAAGCCCCAGCATTTT. Translating it yields CASSFGGDGRWKPQHF.

The chain has TRBV5-1 and TRBJ1-1; possible D gene TRBD1, 5 bases. The germline V and J ends were trimmed by 2 bases and 0 bases, with 8 bases remaining between them. The CDR3 length is 14 residues. Germline V gives CDR1 SGHRS, CDR2 YFSETQ. CDR3 DNA sequence: TGCGCCAGCAGCTTTGGGACGCTGAACACTGAAGCTTTCTTT. Protein product: CASSFGTLNTEAFF.

In its sample, this clone was seen many times. The V call is TRBV5-1, the J call TRBJ1-2; 8 bases align to TRBD1. V shed 4 bases, J shed 1 base, and the junction held 3 bases outside the gene matches. Germline loops: CDR1 SGHRS, CDR2 YFSETQ. This CDR3 comprises 14 residues. The CDR3 bases are TGCGCCAGCAGCAGGGGACAGGATAACTATGGCTACACCTTC. It codes for CASSRGQDNYGYTF.

Worth noting for this clone: This likely traces to a read error, being one base from a far larger clone. This sample also contains other DNA sequences that code for the same CDR3. The V and J genes are TRBV9 and TRBJ2-2; D possibly corresponds to TRBD2 (5 bases). Germline loops: CDR1 SGDLS, CDR2 YYNGEE. The CDR3 runs to 13 residues. CDR3: CASSELNTGELFF. DNA for the CDR3: TGTGCCAGCAGCGAATTGAACACCGGGGAGCTATTTTTT.

This clone has more than one count but fewer than ten. The chain couples TRBV30 to TRBJ1-6, with D hard to call. The CDR3 runs to 14 residues. Trimming removed 2 bases at V and 10 bases at J, with 15 bases between. Per germline, CDR1 GTSNPN and CDR2 SVGIG (reference sequence). The CDR3 DNA is TGTGCCTGGAGTTTTTGGGCAGTAGAGTCACCCCTCCACTTT. This gives the protein CAWSFWAVESPLHF.

For this clone: Given a much more abundant clone one base away, this may be a read error. The chain joins TRBV6-4 to TRBJ1-2; tentatively, D is TRBD1 (6 bases). In germline, CDR1 is MRHNA, CDR2 SNTAGT. This CDR3 is 15 amino acids long. The germline V and J ends were trimmed by 4 bases and 5 bases, with 17 bases remaining between them. The CDR3: CASSGAEGGTYGYTF. The CDR3 nucleotides are TGTGCCAGCAGTGGGGCCGAGGGGGGGACGTATGGCTACACCTTC.

A few counts support this clone. The V gene is TRBV30, the J gene TRBJ1-5; D unclear. Trimming removed 3 bases at V and 4 bases at J, with 10 bases between. CDR1 and CDR2 from the germline V gene are GTSNPN and SVGIG (reference sequence). The CDR3 has 13 amino acids. CDR3: CAWSTLGNQPQHF. The DNA of the CDR3 is TGTGCCTGGAGCACTCTCGGGAATCAGCCCCAGCATTTT.

This chain joins TRBV27 and TRBJ1-1; TRBD1 matches at 8 bases. J gave up 5 bases and V 3 bases, and 11 bases lay outside the gene matches. From germline, CDR1 is MNHEY and CDR2 SMNVEV (reference sequence). The CDR3 runs to 16 residues. The DNA of the CDR3 is TGTGCCAGCAGTTTCGGACAGGGAAGAAGGGTGACTGAAGCTTTCTTT. As protein: CASSFGQGRRVTEAFF.

V gene TRBV6-4 combines with J gene TRBJ2-4, with unresolved D. The CDR3 length is 13 residues. Germline values: CDR1 MRHNA, CDR2 SNTAGT. The V end lost 0 bases, the J end lost 8 bases, and 8 bases lay between the germline ends. The CDR3 sequence: CASSDSPEDIQYF. The CDR3 nucleotides are TGTGCCAGCAGTGACTCCCCCGAGGACATTCAGTACTTC.

The V gene is TRBV27, the J gene TRBJ2-7, with D possibly being TRBD1 or TRBD2 (5 bases each). Germline V lookup: CDR1 MNHEY, CDR2 SMNVEV (reference sequence). CDR3 length equals 15 residues. Trimming left V 6 bases short and J 2 bases short, with 17 bases between. CDR3 in amino acids: CASSTTGTHPYEQYF. CDR3 DNA sequence: TGTGCCAGCAGCACTACCGGGACCCACCCCTACGAGCAGTACTTC.

CDR3 in DNA: TGTGCCAGCAGCCAGGACCCAAGCTCCTACAATGAGCAGTTCTTC. The encoded protein is CASSQDPSSYNEQFF. This chain joins TRBV5-4 and TRBJ2-1; D unclear. The germline gives CDR1 SGHNT, CDR2 YYREEE (reference sequence). CDR3 length: 15 residues. Trimming removed 4 bases at V and 0 bases at J, with 11 bases between.

This clone appeared a single time. The chain carries TRBV6-1 and TRBJ2-4; D remains unclear. The ends were cut back, 2 bases at V and 3 bases at J, with 8 bases in the middle. Germline values: CDR1 MNHNS, CDR2 SASEGT. The length of the CDR3 is 14 residues. CDR3 sequence: CASSEMVGKNIQYF. CDR3 bases: TGTGCCAGCAGTGAAATGGTGGGCAAAAACATTCAGTACTTC.

The rearrangement uses TRBV28 and TRBJ2-7, with 9 bases aligning to TRBD2. Germline values: CDR1 MDHEN, CDR2 SYDVKM. J lost 3 bases, V lost 0 bases, and 6 bases had no gene match. The CDR3 loop spans 16 amino acids. In nucleotides, the CDR3 is TGTGCCAGCAGTTTATGGGGTAGCGGGAGCGTCTACGAGCAGTACTTC. Translation: CASSLWGSGSVYEQYF.

This clone was recorded only once. The chain uses TRBV18 and TRBJ2-5; D remains unclear. Germline assignment: CDR1 KGHSH and CDR2 LQKENI. This CDR3 has 14 amino acids. The V end was cut by 0 bases, the J end by 5 bases, with 10 bases between. CDR3 nucleotides: TGTGCCAGCTCACCACCCTCAAAACGGGAGACCCAGTACTTC. Protein product: CASSPPSKRETQYF. Full variable domain (outside the CDR3, taken from reference TRBV18 and TRBJ2-5): NAGVMQNPRHLVRRRGQEARLRCSPMKGHSHVYWYRQLPEEGLKFMVYLQKENIIDESGMPKERFSAEFPKEGPSILRIQQVVRGDSAAYFCASSPPSKRETQYFGPGTRLLVL.

The chain carries TRBV6-4 and TRBJ2-3; 7 bases fit TRBD2. V dropped 3 bases and J dropped 1; count of bases not matched to a gene: 10. The CDR3 length is 17 residues. Germline CDR1 reads MRHNA; CDR2 reads SNTAGT. CDR3 coding DNA: TGTGCCAGCAGTGAGAGCCCCCTTGGGAGGGGCACAGATACGCAGTATTTT. This sequence encodes CASSESPLGRGTDTQYF.

This clone was detected once. It may be a read error: a sequence one base away is much more abundant. Other DNA sequences in this sample translate to the same CDR3. The chain joins TRBV4-3 to TRBJ2-2; D ambiguous. Germline CDR1 LGHNA, CDR2 YSLEER. The V end lost 4 bases, the J end lost 11 bases, and 17 bases lay between the germline ends. The CDR3 is 14 residues long. CDR3: CASSPNRDWGELFF. Written as DNA, the CDR3 is TGCGCCAGCAGCCCTAATCGCGACTGGGGTGAGCTGTTTTTT.

This chain uses TRBV9 with TRBJ2-2, with TRBD2 matching 8 bases. Unmatched junction bases numbered 5, after V lost 1 base and J lost 3 bases. The CDR3 covers 16 residues. Looked up from germline, CDR1 is SGDLS and CDR2 is YYNGEE. The CDR3 reads CASSVPAGADTGELFF. In DNA form, the CDR3 reads TGTGCCAGCAGCGTACCAGCGGGAGCGGACACCGGGGAGCTGTTTTTT.

The chain combines TRBV7-2 with TRBJ1-5; possible D gene TRBD1, 6 bases. CDR1 is SGHTA, CDR2 FQGNSA, per germline. The CDR3 has 19 amino acids. The V end lost 3 bases, the J end lost 0 bases, and 21 bases lay between the germline ends. The CDR3 nucleotides are TGTGCCAGCAGCTTTGGGAGGGACACCGGACATTATAGCAATCAGCCCCAGCATTTT. This encodes CASSFGRDTGHYSNQPQHF.

The genes are TRBV11-2 and TRBJ2-2; TRBD2 matches at 8 bases. The CDR3 runs 18 residues. The junction had 11 bases not matched to a gene; V was cut back by 5 bases and J by 0 bases. CDR1 and CDR2 from the germline V gene are SGHAT and FQNNGV. CDR3 sequence: CASSRRGLAGPNTGELFF. CDR3 nucleotide sequence: TGTGCCAGCAGCCGGCGAGGGCTAGCGGGCCCGAACACCGGGGAGCTGTTTTTT.

The V gene is TRBV7-2, the J gene TRBJ2-7; 8 bases are shared with TRBD2. The V gene end was trimmed by 0 bases and the J gene end by 3 bases; junction bases not matched to a gene: 1. The CDR3 runs to 14 residues. Germline lookup yields CDR1 SGHTA and CDR2 FQGNSA. The CDR3 DNA reads TGTGCCAGCAGCTTAGCAGCGGGGGACTACGAGCAGTACTTC. Protein product: CASSLAAGDYEQYF.

This sequence joins TRBV7-9 and TRBJ2-7; the D is unclear. The CDR3 is made up of 12 amino acids. The germline V gene has CDR1 SEHNR and CDR2 FQNEAQ (reference sequence). The ends were cut back, 3 bases at V and 6 bases at J, with 9 bases in the middle. CDR3 nucleotides: TGTGCCAGCAGCTTCGCTAGGGCCGAGCAGTACTTC. Protein product: CASSFARAEQYF. Based on the CDR3 plus reference TRBV7-9 and TRBJ2-7, the full variable domain is DTGVSQNPRHKITKRGQNVTFRCDPISEHNRLYWYRQTLGQGPEFLTYFQNEAQLEKSRLLSDRFSAERPKGSFSTLEIQRTEQGDSAMYLCASSFARAEQYFGPGTRLTVT.

This clone was counted a few times. J is TRBJ2-5 and V is TRBV7-9; 9 nucleotides line up with TRBD1. V dropped 0 bases and J dropped 11; count of bases not matched to a gene: 4. Germline CDR1 reads SEHNR; CDR2 reads FQNEAQ (reference sequence). This CDR3 is 13 amino acids long. The DNA for the CDR3 is TGTGCCAGCAGCTTAGCCCCGGGACAGGGACAGTACTTC. As protein: CASSLAPGQGQYF.

The chain carries TRBV7-9 and TRBJ2-1; D ambiguous. The ends were cut back, 5 bases at V and 4 bases at J, with 18 bases in the middle. In germline, CDR1 is SEHNR, CDR2 FQNEAQ (reference sequence). There are 16 residues in the CDR3. CDR3: CASSDLVTARYNEQFF. In nucleotides, the CDR3 is TGTGCCAGCAGCGACTTGGTGACCGCCAGATACAATGAGCAGTTCTTC.